The rows below give T cell receptor beta chains drawn from one sample of a study of Ad26.COV2.S vaccination and SARS-CoV-2 variants. Clones were sequenced by immunoSEQ multiplex PCR, and TCRdb holds only the in-frame ones, with some missing. Altogether about 680,000 clones are present, roughly 90% being singletons, with the ten largest covering about 1.5%. Sequences were derived from peripheral blood, sampled in a trial of Ad26.COV2.S vaccine versus placebo. The receptor source for this set is a person between 18 and 65 years old who received the Ad26.COV2.S COVID-19 vaccine or a placebo. The CDR3 runs from the conserved cysteine through the conserved F or W. The D gene is left open where the match is weak. The listing skips clone size in some rows; elsewhere it reads once, few, many or a size class.

clone_size j_call v_call d_call cdr3_nt cdr3_aa
NA TRBJ2-4 TRBV20-1 NA TGCAGTGCTAGTTTCGTACTAGCCAAAAACATTCAGTACTTC CSASFVLAKNIQYF
NA TRBJ1-5 TRBV5-1 TRBD1 TGCGCCAGCAGCTTGGGGACAGGGGTGTCTCAGCCCCAGCATTTT CASSLGTGVSQPQHF
NA TRBJ2-7 TRBV19 NA TGTGCCAGTAGTATAGTTCCGGGGATCTACGAGCAGTACTTC CASSIVPGIYEQYF
few TRBJ1-5 TRBV19 NA TGTGCCAGTAGTATTAGAGGGGACGGCAATCAGCCCCAGCATTTT CASSIRGDGNQPQHF
NA TRBJ2-3 TRBV7-3 NA TGTGCCAGCAGCTTGGCTGGGGGCACAGATACGCAGTATTTT CASSLAGGTDTQYF
NA TRBJ2-7 TRBV30 NA TGTGCCTGGAATGTCGGGGGCGAGCAGTACTTC CAWNVGGEQYF
once TRBJ2-7 TRBV6-5 TRBD1 TGTGCCAGCACCATGACAGGGCCATTGGAGCAGTACTTC CASTMTGPLEQYF
NA TRBJ1-1 TRBV27 NA TGTGCCAGCAGTTTATCCCCCCGGTGGTCCGGTGAAGCTTTCTTT CASSLSPRWSGEAFF
NA TRBJ2-3 TRBV11-2 NA TGTGCCAGCAGCCCTGGTCCTACAGATACGCAGTATTTT CASSPGPTDTQYF
NA TRBJ2-5 TRBV19 TRBD2 TGTGCCAGTAGTATTCGGCGGGGGTGGCAAGAGACCCAGTACTTC CASSIRRGWQETQYF
NA TRBJ1-5 TRBV27 NA TGTGCCAGCAGTTTATTACAGGGATCCTTGCCCCAGCATTTT CASSLLQGSLPQHF
NA TRBJ2-5 TRBV9 NA TGTGCCAGCAGCACCCGGGGGGAGACCCAGTACTTC CASSTRGETQYF
NA TRBJ2-7 TRBV11-2 TRBD2 TGTGCCAGCAGCCCTTGGGCTAGCGGGACCTACGAGCAGTACTTC CASSPWASGTYEQYF
once TRBJ2-7 TRBV4-2 TRBD1 TGTGCCAGCAGACCTTCCCGGGACAGACCCTACGAGCAGTACTTC CASRPSRDRPYEQYF
NA TRBJ2-7 TRBV5-1 TRBD1 TGCGCCAGCAGCCTTCTGGGACAGGGGTACGAGCAGTACTTC CASSLLGQGYEQYF
NA TRBJ1-2 TRBV6-2/TRBV6-3 NA TGTGCCAGCAGTTGGCAGGGGTCCTATGGCTACACCTTC CASSWQGSYGYTF
NA TRBJ1-1 TRBV7-9 NA TGTGCCAGCAGCTTAGGGACAGTGAACACTGAAGCTTTCTTT CASSLGTVNTEAFF
once TRBJ1-2 TRBV28 NA TGTGCCAGCACAGGCCTCTATGGCTACACCTTC CASTGLYGYTF
NA TRBJ1-2 TRBV19 NA TGTGCCAGTAGTACAACTACAGGAGCTAACTATGGCTACACCTTC CASSTTTGANYGYTF
NA TRBJ2-5 TRBV5-5 NA TGTGCCAGCAACCTTGGGACAAAGGAGACCCAGTACTTC CASNLGTKETQYF
NA TRBJ2-7 TRBV5-4 TRBD2 TGTGCCAGCAGCTCACCTAGCGGGAGCACCGAGCAGTACTTC CASSSPSGSTEQYF
NA TRBJ1-5 TRBV18 NA TGTGCCAGCTCACCAGGGGGCCAGGTTCAGCCCCAGCATTTT CASSPGGQVQPQHF
NA TRBJ1-1 TRBV18 NA TGTGCCAGCTCACGGGATGGACTGAACACTGAAGCTTTCTTT CASSRDGLNTEAFF
NA TRBJ2-7 TRBV3-1/TRBV3-2 NA TGTGCCAGCAGCCAAGGTAGCGAGCAGTACTTC CASSQGSEQYF